Below, 31 T cell receptor beta chains from the same sample are listed, as sequenced in a study of T cell changes during pregnancy in multiple sclerosis. The method was immunoSEQ multiplex PCR; TCRdb's version includes in-frame clones alone and lacks a portion of them. Seen here are 70,000 to 85,000 clones, about 91% observed once, and the top ten hold over 1.1%. The specimen was peripheral blood, collected before pregnancy. These receptors all come from a female donor with multiple sclerosis, enrolled in a pregnancy study.

This clone was observed a handful of times. The chain joins TRBV5-5 to TRBJ1-5; no reliable D call. Germline CDR1 reads SGHKS; CDR2 reads YYEKEE (reference sequence). Trimming stripped 1 base from V and 3 bases from J, with 5 bases between. The CDR3 is 13 residues long. CDR3 sequence (DNA): TGTGCCAGCAGCTTGACAGTCAATCAGCCCCAGCATTTT. It translates to CASSLTVNQPQHF.

The chain recombines TRBV5-4 with TRBJ2-3; D unresolved. The length of the CDR3 is 14 residues. CDR1 SGHNT and CDR2 YYREEE come from the germline V gene (reference sequence). Trimming left V 0 bases short and J 10 bases short, with 15 bases between. The CDR3 bases are TGTGCCAGCAGCTTGGCCAATGACATTACAGCGCAGTATTTT. It yields the protein CASSLANDITAQYF.

The CDR3 sequence is CASRSQGGYEQYF. The CDR3 DNA reads as TGTGCCAGCCGCTCTCAAGGGGGCTACGAGCAGTACTTC. This chain links TRBV28 with TRBJ2-7, with D possibly matching TRBD1 (6 bases). Trimming shortened V by 8 bases and J by 3 bases, and 14 bases separated the two germline ends. The CDR3 is 13 amino acids. The germline V gene encodes CDR1 MDHEN and CDR2 SYDVKM.

This clone was observed a single time. The genes are TRBV18 and TRBJ2-5, with D maybe TRBD2 (7 bases). V dropped 2 bases and J dropped 5 bases, with 15 bases sitting between them. Germline V CDR1 and CDR2: KGHSH, LQKENI. The CDR3 totals 15 residues. CDR3 residues: CASSPEGGPRETQYF. The CDR3, as DNA: TGTGCCAGCTCACCAGAGGGGGGGCCGCGGGAGACCCAGTACTTC.

The rearrangement joins TRBV7-3 to TRBJ2-3, with TRBD2 identical over 9 bases. This CDR3 has 17 amino acids. In germline, CDR1 is SGHTA, CDR2 FQGTGA. The trim removed 1 base at V and 4 bases at J, leaving 9 bases unmatched. This CDR3 reads CASSLSPGRGGADTQYF. The DNA of the CDR3 is TGTGCCAGCAGCTTAAGTCCGGGGCGGGGGGGCGCAGATACGCAGTATTTT. Complete variable domain (other parts from reference TRBV7-3 and TRBJ2-3): GAGVSQTPSNKVTEKGKYVELRCDPISGHTALYWYRQSLGQGPEFLIYFQGTGAADDSGLPNDRFFAVRPEGSVSTLKIQRTERGDSAVYLCASSLSPGRGGADTQYFGPGTRLTVL.

The chain employs TRBV19 and TRBJ2-7; TRBD2 is a possible D gene (6 bases). The ends were cut back, 5 bases at V and 2 bases at J, with 10 bases in the middle. The CDR3 extends over 13 amino acids. The germline V gene encodes CDR1 LNHDA and CDR2 SQIVND (reference sequence). CDR3 nucleotides: TGTGCCAGTAGTTCCGGGGGTCCCTACGAGCAGTACTTC. Translation: CASSSGGPYEQYF.

This rearrangement joins TRBV6-5 to TRBJ1-2; 9 bases map to TRBD1. Germline CDR1 reads MNHEY; CDR2 reads SVGAGI. V was pared by 0 bases and J by 8 bases, with 1 base of the junction left unmatched. The CDR3 is 13 amino acids. CDR3 in amino acids: CASSYSTGGGYTF. As DNA, the CDR3 is TGTGCCAGCAGTTACTCGACAGGGGGAGGCTACACCTTC.

The chain combines TRBV6-5 with TRBJ2-7; a weak D match, TRBD1 (6 bases). V lost 2 bases to trimming and J lost 7 bases, with 6 bases between them. This CDR3 spans 11 amino acids. The V gene's germline CDR1 is MNHEY and CDR2 SVGAGI. The CDR3: CASSYGTEQYF. Here the CDR3 DNA reads TGTGCCAGCAGTTACGGGACAGAGCAGTACTTC.

This chain joins TRBV28 and TRBJ1-5; 7 positions match TRBD1. This CDR3 is built from 13 residues. V lost 4 bases to trimming and J lost 6 bases; unmatched junction nucleotides: 3. CDR1 and CDR2 from the germline V gene are MDHEN and SYDVKM. CDR3 bases: TGTGCCAGCAGTTACGACAGGGTTCAGCCCCAGCATTTT. Residues: CASSYDRVQPQHF.

V gene TRBV6-6 combines with J gene TRBJ1-2; 10 bases agree with TRBD1. The CDR3 has 15 amino acids. J gave up 4 bases and V 0 bases, and 2 bases lay outside the gene matches. CDR1 and CDR2 from the germline V gene are MNHNY and SVGAGI (reference sequence). In DNA, the CDR3 is TGTGCCAGCAGTTACTCGACAGGGGGCATCTATGGCTACACCTTC. Protein: CASSYSTGGIYGYTF.

This clone was observed a handful of times. The chain combines TRBV10-1 with TRBJ2-7, with 8 bases that match TRBD2. The CDR3 sequence is 15 residues long. The V segment lost 5 bases and the J segment 0 bases; nucleotides outside the gene matches: 6. Germline CDR1 reads WNHNN; CDR2 reads SYGVQD (reference sequence). The CDR3, as DNA: TGCGCCAGCAGTACTCAGCGGGGGCACTCCTACGAGCAGTACTTC. Protein product: CASSTQRGHSYEQYF.

As DNA, the CDR3 is TGTGCCAGTAGTATCCACTCGACAGAAAAACTGTTTTTT. This gives the protein CASSIHSTEKLFF. The genes are TRBV19 and TRBJ1-4; D gene unclear. CDR3 size: 13 residues. The V end was cut by 3 bases, the J end by 8 bases, with 10 bases between. Germline V gives CDR1 LNHDA, CDR2 SQIVND (reference sequence).

This sequence joins TRBV27 and TRBJ1-2; TRBD1 agrees at 8 bases. There are 14 residues in the CDR3. The V and J ends lost 8 bases and 4 bases, in that order; junction bases with no gene match: 9. Germline CDR1 reads MNHEY; CDR2 reads SMNVEV (reference sequence). CDR3 sequence (DNA): TGTGCCAGCCGCTTCTCAGGGGGCGTCTATGGCTACACCTTC. Encoded protein: CASRFSGGVYGYTF.

The gene calls are TRBV7-6 and TRBJ2-2; 9 nucleotides match TRBD2. The CDR3 has 16 residues. The trim removed 2 bases at V and 5 bases at J, leaving 6 bases unmatched. CDR1 and CDR2 from the germline V gene are SGHVS and FNYEAQ. CDR3 residues: CASSLIAGVETGELFF. The CDR3 nucleotides read TGTGCCAGCAGCTTAATAGCGGGGGTGGAGACCGGGGAGCTGTTTTTT.

The chain joins TRBV5-1 to TRBJ2-5; 12 bases map to TRBD2. With 1 base clipped from V and 5 bases from J, the junction kept 6 bases outside the gene matches. The germline V gene encodes CDR1 SGHRS and CDR2 YFSETQ. The CDR3 consists of 16 residues. The CDR3 sequence is CASSLSSGGVYETQYF. CDR3 sequence (DNA): TGCGCCAGCAGCTTGTCTAGCGGGGGGGTATATGAGACCCAGTACTTC.

This chain joins TRBV7-6 and TRBJ1-2; 8 bases agree with TRBD1. V shed 5 bases, J shed 5 bases, and the junction held 10 bases outside the gene matches. The germline V gene has CDR1 SGHVS and CDR2 FNYEAQ. This CDR3 is 15 amino acids long. The CDR3 reads CASSPGQGSSYGYTF. CDR3 DNA: TGTGCCAGCAGCCCCGGACAGGGCTCCTCATATGGCTACACCTTC.

The chain is built from TRBV5-6 and TRBJ2-1; TRBD1 agrees at 8 bases. The CDR3 contains 15 residues. The germline V gene encodes CDR1 SGHDT and CDR2 YYEEEE. The V segment lost 3 bases and the J segment 0 bases; nucleotides outside the gene matches: 2. CDR3 nucleotide sequence: TGTGCCAGCAGCTCAGACAGGGGCTCCTACAATGAGCAGTTCTTC. It codes for CASSSDRGSYNEQFF.

This clone was counted a single time. The CDR3 coding sequence is TGTGCCACCAGCAGAGATCTGGGGGGCTATGGCTACACCTTC. As protein: CATSRDLGGYGYTF. The rearrangement links TRBV15 to TRBJ1-2; D perhaps matches TRBD1 (5 bases). Germline V gene sequence: CDR1 LNHNV, CDR2 YYDKDF (reference sequence). This CDR3 spans 14 amino acids. V was trimmed by 0 bases and J by 4 bases, leaving 9 bases between them. The full variable domain, with the rest looked up from reference TRBV15 and TRBJ1-2, is DAMVIQNPRYQVTQFGKPVTLSCSQTLNHNVMYWYQQKSSQAPKLLFHYYDKDFNNEADTPDNFQSRRPNTSFCFLDIRSPGLGDTAMYLCATSRDLGGYGYTFGSGTRLTVV.

The chain employs TRBV6-5 and TRBJ2-1; 9 positions match TRBD2. The CDR3 is made up of 14 amino acids. Germline-derived CDR1 and CDR2 are MNHEY and SVGAGI. V lost 5 bases to trimming and J lost 5 bases; unmatched junction nucleotides: 4. The CDR3 DNA sequence: TGTGCCAGCAGTCTAGCGGGGCGGAACAATGAGCAGTTCTTC. It is translated as CASSLAGRNNEQFF.

The gene calls are TRBV9 and TRBJ1-6, with D maybe TRBD1 (6 bases). The CDR3 has 15 residues. V was clipped by 3 bases and J by 7 bases, with 14 bases between them. Germline V lookup: CDR1 SGDLS, CDR2 YYNGEE. The DNA for the CDR3 is TGTGCCAGCAGCGACAAGGACAGTTACAATTCACCCCTCCACTTT. As protein: CASSDKDSYNSPLHF.

The V gene is TRBV5-4, the J gene TRBJ1-2; a possible D gene is TRBD1 (5 bases). CDR1 is SGHNT and CDR2 is YYREEE in the germline V gene (reference sequence). The CDR3 is 13 residues long. With 4 bases removed from V and 12 bases from J, the gap between germline ends came to 19 bases. The CDR3 sequence is CASSVGEGGPDTF. The CDR3 DNA reads as TGTGCCAGCAGCGTGGGGGAGGGCGGTCCGGACACCTTC.

The chain employs TRBV6-1 and TRBJ2-4, with TRBD2 identical over 7 bases. V was pared by 0 bases and J by 10 bases, with 3 bases of the junction left unmatched. The CDR3 sequence is 13 residues long. Germline V gene sequence: CDR1 MNHNS, CDR2 SASEGT. For the CDR3, the DNA is TGTGCCAGCAGTGAAGCCCGGGGAGGGATTCAGTACTTC. This translates into CASSEARGGIQYF.

The count of this clone is one. The rearrangement uses TRBV29-1 and TRBJ1-2; D gene unclear. The V gene lost 4 bases and the J gene lost 8 bases, with 5 bases spanning the gap. Germline V gene data show CDR1 as SQVTM and CDR2 as ANQGSEA. This CDR3 contains 9 residues. The DNA of the CDR3 is TGCAGCGTTGTTCAAGGCTACACCTTC. As protein: CSVVQGYTF.

Comment on this clone: The sample contains more than one DNA sequence encoding this CDR3. The chain employs TRBV6-6 and TRBJ1-1, with 7 bases lining up with TRBD1. The CDR3 runs to 14 residues. The V gene's germline CDR1 is MNHNY and CDR2 SVGAGI (reference sequence). V lost 2 bases and J lost 1; bases outside the gene matches: 1. The chain's CDR3 is CASSYAGGNTEAFF. In DNA form, the CDR3 reads TGTGCCAGCAGTTACGCAGGGGGGAACACTGAAGCTTTCTTT.

The chain recombines TRBV29-1 with TRBJ2-7, with a tentative D call TRBD1 (6 bases). Germline V gene lookup returns CDR1 SQVTM and CDR2 ANQGSEA. The V end lost 4 bases, the J end lost 3 bases, and 10 bases lay between the germline ends. CDR3 length equals 12 residues. The DNA of the CDR3 is TGCAGCGTTGGGGACACCCTCTACGAGCAGTACTTC. It translates to CSVGDTLYEQYF.

This clone has just one count. The chain uses TRBV7-2 and TRBJ2-2; no clear D. Germline assignment: CDR1 SGHTA and CDR2 FQGNSA. V gave up 5 bases and J gave up 2 bases, with 6 bases separating them. This CDR3 is 13 amino acids long. CDR3 sequence: CASSPLNTGELFF. The CDR3, as DNA: TGTGCCAGCAGCCCCTTAAACACCGGGGAGCTGTTTTTT.

This chain uses TRBV5-4 with TRBJ2-5, with 10 bases aligning to TRBD1. Trimming removed 4 bases from V and 5 bases from J; junction bases left unmatched: 8. The CDR3 runs 15 residues. Germline-derived CDR1 and CDR2 are SGHNT and YYREEE (reference sequence). CDR3 sequence reads: CASSRGTGVYETQYF. For the CDR3, the DNA is TGTGCCAGCAGCAGAGGGACAGGGGTCTATGAGACCCAGTACTTC.

This sequence joins TRBV9 and TRBJ2-2, with 10 bases fitting TRBD2. The CDR3 covers 16 residues. The V and J ends lost 0 bases and 4 bases, in that order; junction bases with no gene match: 3. Germline CDR1 and CDR2: SGDLS and YYNGEE. The CDR3 DNA is TGTGCCAGCAGCGTAGCACTAGCGGGGAGCACCGGGGAGCTGTTTTTT. Its translation: CASSVALAGSTGELFF.

The chain is built from TRBV14 and TRBJ2-7; D is undetermined. The CDR3 runs 14 residues. Germline CDR1 and CDR2: SGHDN and FVKESK. V was trimmed by 4 bases and J by 5 bases, leaving 15 bases between them. CDR3: CASSRRLGPNEQYF. As DNA, the CDR3 is TGTGCCAGCAGCCGCCGCCTAGGCCCCAACGAGCAGTACTTC.

V is TRBV9 and J is TRBJ2-3; TRBD1 is a possible D gene (6 bases). Germline lookup yields CDR1 SGDLS and CDR2 YYNGEE. This CDR3 comprises 15 residues. Deletions cut 5 bases from V and 6 bases from J, with 19 bases between. The CDR3 protein is CASSSSGTTSDTQYF. The CDR3 coding sequence is TGTGCCAGCAGTTCTTCCGGGACAACGTCCGATACGCAGTATTTT.

The chain combines TRBV7-2 with TRBJ1-6, with 8 bases identical to TRBD1. The CDR3 has 16 amino acids. V shed 3 bases, J shed 7 bases, and the junction held 8 bases outside the gene matches. Germline V gives CDR1 SGHTA, CDR2 FQGNSA. This CDR3 reads CASSFGQGVGNSPLHF. The CDR3, as DNA: TGTGCCAGCAGCTTTGGACAGGGAGTAGGAAATTCACCCCTCCACTTT.